The 18 T cell receptor beta chains presented below share a single source sample, sequenced in a study of cytotoxic CD8 clonotypes in ibrutinib-treated CLL. Clones were read by immunoSEQ multiplex PCR, and TCRdb kept only the in-frame ones, dropping some. Among around 27,000 clones, 65% to 70% were seen once, and the ten largest hold just over 50%. This sample comprised PBMCs, obtained at disease progression, from a patient treated with ibrutinib. The receptors here all came from a human donor with chronic lymphocytic leukemia.

This sequence joins TRBV4-3 and TRBJ2-2; D perhaps matches TRBD1 (5 bases). The CDR3 is made up of 15 amino acids. Germline loops: CDR1 LGHNA, CDR2 YSLEER. V was clipped by 0 bases and J by 7 bases, with 12 bases between them. In DNA form, the CDR3 reads TGCGCCAGCAGCCAAGATGGGGCACTGGGCGGGGAGCTGTTTTTT. Translating it yields CASSQDGALGGELFF.

The CDR3 loop reads CASSVSSRGIYTGELFF. Written as DNA, the CDR3 is TGTGCCAGCAGCGTCTCCTCTAGGGGTATCTACACCGGGGAGCTGTTTTTT. V is TRBV7-2 and J is TRBJ2-2; a weak D match, TRBD1 (5 bases). V lost 5 bases and J 3 bases, leaving 19 bases between the germline ends. The CDR3 loop spans 17 amino acids. The V gene's germline CDR1 is SGHTA and CDR2 FQGNSA.

The chain uses TRBV4-1 and TRBJ1-1, with D unclear. This CDR3 region has 15 residues. Trimming left V 3 bases short and J 0 bases short, with 11 bases between. Per germline, CDR1 MGHRA and CDR2 YSYEKL. The CDR3 region has the DNA TGCGCCAGCAGCCAGAACAGAAACATGAACACTGAAGCTTTCTTT. Translation gives CASSQNRNMNTEAFF.

The chain employs TRBV27 and TRBJ1-5, with no clear D. V gave up 3 bases and J gave up 4 bases, with 7 bases separating them. Looked up from germline, CDR1 is MNHEY and CDR2 is SMNVEV (reference sequence). The length of the CDR3 is 13 residues. The CDR3: CASSFLLNQPQHF. Written as DNA, the CDR3 is TGTGCCAGCAGTTTCCTTTTGAATCAGCCCCAGCATTTT.

This sequence joins TRBV6-5 and TRBJ2-5; D unresolved. The germline gives CDR1 MNHEY, CDR2 SVGAGI. Trimming removed 5 bases from V and 2 bases from J, with 9 bases in between. The CDR3 runs 13 residues. The DNA of the CDR3 is TGTGCCAGCAGTGTTCCTGGGCAAGAGACCCAGTACTTC. Its translation is CASSVPGQETQYF.

This chain connects TRBV5-6 to TRBJ2-3; TRBD2 matches 14 bases. This CDR3 spans 18 amino acids. The germline V gene encodes CDR1 SGHDT and CDR2 YYEEEE. V shed 0 bases and J 0 bases; nucleotides not matched to a gene: 3. The CDR3 DNA reads TGTGCCAGCAGCTTGGTAGGGACTAGCGGGGGTAGCACAGATACGCAGTATTTT. It translates to CASSLVGTSGGSTDTQYF.

The chain uses TRBV6-5 and TRBJ2-5, with a weak D call TRBD1 (6 bases). The V end lost 0 bases, the J end lost 4 bases, and 9 bases lay between the germline ends. CDR1 MNHEY and CDR2 SVGAGI come from the germline V gene. The CDR3 loop spans 14 amino acids. The CDR3 spells CASSYSSRGETQYF. In nucleotides, the CDR3 is TGTGCCAGCAGTTACTCTTCCAGGGGAGAGACCCAGTACTTC.

The chain couples TRBV5-6 to TRBJ1-2, with D tentatively TRBD1 (5 bases). This CDR3 has 14 residues. Germline assignment: CDR1 SGHDT and CDR2 YYEEEE. With 0 bases removed from V and 6 bases from J, the gap between germline ends came to 12 bases. This CDR3 reads CASSLGGAGDGYTF. DNA of the CDR3: TGTGCCAGCAGCTTGGGAGGCGCGGGGGATGGCTACACCTTC.

This clone was seen a few times. This rearrangement joins TRBV19 to TRBJ2-6, with 9 bases that match TRBD1. V lost 7 bases, J lost 0 bases, and 4 bases stayed unmatched. Germline V gives CDR1 LNHDA, CDR2 SQIVND (reference sequence). CDR3 length: 16 residues. The CDR3 DNA reads TGTGCCAGTACGGGACAGGGAGGCTCTGGGGCCAACGTCCTGACTTTC. This sequence encodes CASTGQGGSGANVLTF.

V usage is TRBV6-5 and J usage is TRBJ1-3; D remains unclear. The V end lost 6 bases, the J end lost 1 base, and 13 bases lay between the germline ends. The CDR3 is made up of 15 amino acids. Germline V lookup: CDR1 MNHEY, CDR2 SVGAGI. For the CDR3, the DNA is TGTGCCAGCAGCCAGGACCGTACATCTGGAAACACCATATATTTT. Translated, it gives CASSQDRTSGNTIYF.

The J gene is TRBJ2-1, the V gene TRBV5-4, with D possibly TRBD1 on 6 matching bases. The V gene lost 4 bases and the J gene lost 9 bases, with 17 bases spanning the gap. CDR3 size: 14 residues. The germline V gene has CDR1 SGHNT and CDR2 YYREEE (reference sequence). CDR3 bases: TGTGCCAGCAGCCCTACAGGGTCCCTAGGTGAGCAGTTCTTC. It codes for CASSPTGSLGEQFF.

The chain employs TRBV27 and TRBJ2-1; 11 nucleotides agree with TRBD2. The CDR3 runs to 16 residues. Germline CDR1 MNHEY, CDR2 SMNVEV (reference sequence). V shed 5 bases and J 5 bases; nucleotides not matched to a gene: 8. CDR3 region: CASSLTGTSGNNEQFF. The CDR3 DNA reads as TGTGCCAGCAGTCTGACCGGGACTAGCGGTAACAATGAGCAGTTCTTC.

The chain links TRBV5-1 to TRBJ2-7, with TRBD1 matching over 10 bases. J was trimmed by 5 bases and V by 4 bases; bases with no gene match: 6. Germline CDR1 and CDR2: SGHRS and YFSETQ. CDR3 length: 14 residues. In DNA, the CDR3 is TGCGCCAGCAGCCGGGACAGGGGTTTCAACGAGCAGTACTTC. Amino acid sequence: CASSRDRGFNEQYF.

The chain combines TRBV7-6 with TRBJ2-7; a possible D gene is TRBD2 (6 bases). The germline CDR1 and CDR2 sequences are SGHVS and FNYEAQ. CDR3 length: 13 amino acids. Trimming took off 0 bases at V and 6 bases at J, with 9 bases between the two ends. The chain's CDR3 is CASSLAIGGEQYF. CDR3 DNA: TGTGCCAGCAGCTTAGCGATCGGGGGCGAGCAGTACTTC.

The V call is TRBV25-1, the J call TRBJ2-2; D is possibly TRBD1 (8 bases). The CDR3 is 17 amino acids. V dropped 10 bases and J dropped 1 base, with 22 bases sitting between them. Per the germline V gene, CDR1 is MGHDK and CDR2 is SYGVNS. CDR3 DNA sequence: TGTGCCAACTCGGGGAGGGGGACAGGCCGGAACACCGGGGAGCTGTTTTTT. Protein product: CANSGRGTGRNTGELFF.

This clone was seen more than once but under ten times. The gene calls are TRBV2 and TRBJ1-5; D possibly corresponds to TRBD1 (5 bases). Between the trimmed V and J ends, which lost 4 bases and 0 bases, there was a span of 7 bases. Germline lookup yields CDR1 SNHLY and CDR2 FYNNEI. CDR3 length: 14 residues. Here the CDR3 DNA reads TGTGCCAGCAGTGGTGGGGCTAGCAATCAGCCCCAGCATTTT. Amino acids: CASSGGASNQPQHF.

The CDR3 sequence: CASSRTDSYEQYF. CDR3 coding DNA: TGCGCCAGCAGCCGGACAGACTCCTACGAGCAGTACTTC. J is TRBJ2-7 and V is TRBV5-1; TRBD1 might be the D (6 bases). The CDR3 is 13 amino acids. Trimming removed 4 bases at V and 0 bases at J, with 8 bases between. The V gene's germline CDR1 is SGHRS and CDR2 YFSETQ.

This chain connects TRBV7-2 to TRBJ1-2, with 11 positions matching TRBD1. Trimming took 4 bases from V and 4 from J; bases not matched to a gene: 14. The germline V gene encodes CDR1 SGHTA and CDR2 FQGNSA. The CDR3 length is 18 residues. The CDR3 reads CASSYPGDRGGLSYGYTF. The CDR3 DNA reads as TGTGCCAGCAGCTACCCCGGGGACAGGGGGGGCCTTAGCTATGGCTACACCTTC. Combining the CDR3 with reference TRBV7-2 and TRBJ1-2 gives the whole variable domain GAGVSQSPSNKVTEKGKDVELRCDPISGHTALYWYRQSLGQGLEFLIYFQGNSAPDKSGLPSDRFSAERTGGSVSTLTIQRTQQEDSAVYLCASSYPGDRGGLSYGYTFGSGTRLTVV.